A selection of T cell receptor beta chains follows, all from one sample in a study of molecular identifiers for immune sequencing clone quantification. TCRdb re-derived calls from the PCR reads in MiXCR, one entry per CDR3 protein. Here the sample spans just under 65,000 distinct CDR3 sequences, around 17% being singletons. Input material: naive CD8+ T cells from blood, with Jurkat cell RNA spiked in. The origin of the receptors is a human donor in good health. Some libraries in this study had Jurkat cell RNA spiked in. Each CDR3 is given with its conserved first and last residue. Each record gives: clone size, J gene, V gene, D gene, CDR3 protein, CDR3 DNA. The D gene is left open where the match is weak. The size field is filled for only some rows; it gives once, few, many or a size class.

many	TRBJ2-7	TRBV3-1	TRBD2	CASSQDWRTSGEYF	TGTGCCAGCAGCCAAGATTGGAGGACTAGCGGCGAGTACTTC
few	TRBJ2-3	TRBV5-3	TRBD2	CASSFFMKEPGLAGGDTQYF	TGTGCCAGCAGCTTTTTTATGAAAGAACCGGGACTAGCGGGAGGAGATACGCAGTATTTT
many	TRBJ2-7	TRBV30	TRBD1	CAWSGVSRGRLNEQYF	TGTGCCTGGAGTGGAGTGTCGAGGGGGCGACTGAACGAGCAGTACTTC
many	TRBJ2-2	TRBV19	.	CASTPDINTGELFF	TGTGCCAGTACGCCGGATATAAACACCGGGGAGCTGTTTTTT
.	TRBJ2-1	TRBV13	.	CASREAVRDNEQFF	TGTGCCAGCAGGGAGGCAGTCCGGGACAATGAGCAGTTCTTC
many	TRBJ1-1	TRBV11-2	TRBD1	CASSPWRQGAADTEAFF	TGTGCCAGCAGCCCCTGGAGGCAGGGGGCCGCGGACACTGAAGCTTTCTTT
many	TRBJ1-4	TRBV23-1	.	CASNTTKHVGGTNEKLFF	TGCGCCAGCAACACTACGAAGCATGTGGGAGGAACTAATGAAAAACTGTTTTTT
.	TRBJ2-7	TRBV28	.	CASSFEYYEQYF	TGTGCCAGCAGTTTCGAGTACTACGAGCAGTACTTC
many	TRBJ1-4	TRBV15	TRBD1	CATSRPDRGNEKLFF	TGTGCCACCAGCAGACCGGACAGGGGTAATGAAAAACTGTTTTTT
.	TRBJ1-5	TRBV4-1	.	CASSLDPEREQPQHF	TGCGCCAGCAGCCTGGACCCTGAACGGGAGCAGCCCCAGCATTTT
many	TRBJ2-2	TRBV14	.	CASGARGAANTGELFF	TGTGCCAGCGGGGCTAGGGGTGCGGCGAACACCGGGGAGCTGTTTTTT
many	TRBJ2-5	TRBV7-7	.	CASSPDLASETQYF	TGTGCTAGCAGTCCCGATTTAGCATCAGAGACCCAGTACTTC
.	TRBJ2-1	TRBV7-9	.	CASSSSTLDEQFF	TGTGCCAGCAGCTCAAGTACGTTGGATGAGCAGTTCTTC
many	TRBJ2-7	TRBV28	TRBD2	CASGRTSRIYEQYF	TGTGCCAGCGGGCGGACTAGCCGAATCTACGAGCAGTACTTC
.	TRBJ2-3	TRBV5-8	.	CASSLASGGKADTQYF	TGTGCCAGCAGCTTGGCCTCGGGCGGGAAGGCAGATACGCAGTATTTT
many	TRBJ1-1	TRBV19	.	CASSPQGNTEAFF	TGTGCCAGTAGTCCCCAGGGGAACACTGAAGCTTTCTTT
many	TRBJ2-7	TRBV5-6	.	CASSLSRDAGPIYEQYF	TGTGCCAGCAGCTTGTCGAGGGACGCCGGCCCTATCTACGAGCAGTACTTC
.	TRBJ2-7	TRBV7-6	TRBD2	CASSGSGSSPPFEQYF	TGTGCCAGCAGCGGTAGCGGGAGCTCGCCCCCCTTCGAGCAGTACTTC
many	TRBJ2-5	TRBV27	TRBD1	CASSFSTGERETQYF	TGTGCCAGCAGTTTCAGTACAGGGGAGAGGGAGACCCAGTACTTC
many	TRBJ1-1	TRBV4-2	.	CASSPQGTTEAFF	TGTGCCAGCAGCCCCCAGGGTACTACTGAAGCTTTCTTT
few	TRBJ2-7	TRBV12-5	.	CASGLVPRDLIKPYEQYF	TGTGCTAGTGGTTTGGTACCCCGGGACCTTATCAAGCCCTACGAGCAGTACTTC
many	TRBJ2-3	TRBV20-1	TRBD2	CSPRSLLAGLADTQYF	TGCAGTCCTCGGTCTCTACTAGCGGGCTTAGCAGATACGCAGTATTTT
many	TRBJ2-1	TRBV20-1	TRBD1	CSARRQGSISYNEQFF	TGCAGTGCTCGACGACAGGGAAGTATCTCCTACAATGAGCAGTTCTTC
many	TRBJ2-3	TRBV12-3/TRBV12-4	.	CASSSGWETDTQYF	TGTGCCAGCAGTTCCGGATGGGAGACAGATACGCAGTATTTT
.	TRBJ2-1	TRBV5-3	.	CASNLSDVTFEQFF	TGTGCCAGCAACTTGTCGGACGTAACTTTTGAGCAGTTCTTC
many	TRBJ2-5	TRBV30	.	CAWKFGVGPQETQYF	TGTGCCTGGAAGTTCGGAGTTGGTCCCCAAGAGACCCAGTACTTC
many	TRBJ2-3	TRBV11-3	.	CASSLGLNTPDTQYF	TGTGCCAGCAGCTTAGGATTAAACACCCCGGATACGCAGTATTTT
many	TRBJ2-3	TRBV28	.	CASMGHSTDTQYF	TGTGCCAGCATGGGCCATTCCACAGATACGCAGTATTTT